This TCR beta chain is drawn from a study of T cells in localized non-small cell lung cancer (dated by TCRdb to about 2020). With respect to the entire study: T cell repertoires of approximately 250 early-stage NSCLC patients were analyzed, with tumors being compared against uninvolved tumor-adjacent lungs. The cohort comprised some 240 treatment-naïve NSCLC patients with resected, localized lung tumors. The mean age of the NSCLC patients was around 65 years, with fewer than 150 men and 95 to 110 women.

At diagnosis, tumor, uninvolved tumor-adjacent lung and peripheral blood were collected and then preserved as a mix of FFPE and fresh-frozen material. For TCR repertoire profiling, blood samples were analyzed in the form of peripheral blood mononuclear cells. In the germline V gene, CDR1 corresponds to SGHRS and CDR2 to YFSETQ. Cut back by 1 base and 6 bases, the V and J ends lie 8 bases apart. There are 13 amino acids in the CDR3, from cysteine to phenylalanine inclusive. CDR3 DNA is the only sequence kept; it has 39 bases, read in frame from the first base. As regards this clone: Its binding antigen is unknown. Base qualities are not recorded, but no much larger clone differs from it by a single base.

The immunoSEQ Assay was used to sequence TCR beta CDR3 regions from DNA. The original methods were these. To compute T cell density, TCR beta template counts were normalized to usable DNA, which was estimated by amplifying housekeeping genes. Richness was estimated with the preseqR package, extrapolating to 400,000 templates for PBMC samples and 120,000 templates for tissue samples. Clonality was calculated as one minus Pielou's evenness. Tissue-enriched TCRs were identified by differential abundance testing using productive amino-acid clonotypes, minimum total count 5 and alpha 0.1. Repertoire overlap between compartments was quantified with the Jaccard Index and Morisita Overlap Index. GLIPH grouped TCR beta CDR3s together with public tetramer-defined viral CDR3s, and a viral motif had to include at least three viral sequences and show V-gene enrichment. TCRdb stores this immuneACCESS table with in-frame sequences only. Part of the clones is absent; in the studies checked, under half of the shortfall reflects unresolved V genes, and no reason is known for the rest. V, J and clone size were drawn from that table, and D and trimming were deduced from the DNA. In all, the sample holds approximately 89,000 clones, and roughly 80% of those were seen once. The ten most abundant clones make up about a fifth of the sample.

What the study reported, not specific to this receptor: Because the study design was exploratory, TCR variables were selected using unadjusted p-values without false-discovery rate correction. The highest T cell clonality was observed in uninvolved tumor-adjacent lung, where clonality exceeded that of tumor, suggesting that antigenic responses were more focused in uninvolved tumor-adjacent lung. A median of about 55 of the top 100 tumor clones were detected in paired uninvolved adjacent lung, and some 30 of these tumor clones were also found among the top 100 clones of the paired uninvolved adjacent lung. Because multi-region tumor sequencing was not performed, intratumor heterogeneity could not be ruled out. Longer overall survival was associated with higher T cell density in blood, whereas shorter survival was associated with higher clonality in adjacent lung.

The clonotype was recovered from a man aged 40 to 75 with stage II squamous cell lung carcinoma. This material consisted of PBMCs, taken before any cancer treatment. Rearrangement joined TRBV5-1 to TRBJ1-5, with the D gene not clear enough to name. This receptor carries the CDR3 CASSLWGTQPQHF. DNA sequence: TGCGCCAGCAGCTTGTGGGGTACTCAGCCCCAGCATTTT.